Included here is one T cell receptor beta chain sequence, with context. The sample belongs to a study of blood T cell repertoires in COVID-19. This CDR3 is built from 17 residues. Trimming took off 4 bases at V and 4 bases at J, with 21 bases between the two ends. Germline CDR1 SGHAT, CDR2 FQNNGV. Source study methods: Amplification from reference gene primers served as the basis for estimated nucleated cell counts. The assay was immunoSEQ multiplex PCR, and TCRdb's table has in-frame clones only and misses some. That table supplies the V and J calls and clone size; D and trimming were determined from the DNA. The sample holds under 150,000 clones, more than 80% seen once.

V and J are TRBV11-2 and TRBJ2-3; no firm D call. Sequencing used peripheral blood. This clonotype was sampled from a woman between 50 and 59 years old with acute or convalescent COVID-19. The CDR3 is CASSSPWKRVSSDTQYF. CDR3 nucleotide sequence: TGTGCCAGCAGCTCTCCTTGGAAGCGAGTATCTTCAGATACGCAGTATTTT.